The text below deals with one T cell receptor beta chain. Clones were read by immunoSEQ multiplex PCR, and TCRdb kept only the in-frame ones, dropping some. The data contain 3,000 or so clones, around a third of them singletons. The sample is drawn from a study of T cells in localized non-small cell lung cancer. This receptor was obtained from a male donor aged 60 or over with stage I squamous cell lung carcinoma. This material consisted of normal lung tissue next to the tumor, taken before any cancer treatment.

As DNA, the CDR3 is TGCGCCAGCATCGGACTAGCGGGGGACCTCTCTGGGGCCAACGTCCTGACTTTC. Translated, it gives CASIGLAGDLSGANVLTF. This sequence joins TRBV5-1 and TRBJ2-6; 13 bases match TRBD2. The CDR3 spans 18 residues. Germline values: CDR1 SGHRS, CDR2 YFSETQ. Germline trimming cut 6 bases from V and 0 bases from J; bases unmatched to any gene: 6.